The next 9 T cell receptor beta chains were all read from a single sample in a study of identical twins. From the 5' RACE reads, TCRdb called clonotypes with MiXCR, one entry per CDR3 protein. Among 1,800,000 or so distinct CDR3 sequences listed, 32% were seen once. Sequenced: cord blood. The receptors derive from a newborn girl in good health.

A few counts support this clonotype. The V and J genes are TRBV4-2 and TRBJ2-7; the D is unclear. Germline-derived CDR1 and CDR2 are LGHNA and YNFKEQ. Deletions cut 0 bases from V and 3 bases from J, with 12 bases between. This CDR3 contains 15 residues. The DNA for the CDR3 is TGTGCCAGCAGCCAAGAACCGGGCCCCATCTACGAGCAGTACTTC. It encodes CASSQEPGPIYEQYF.

V is TRBV12-3 or TRBV12-4 and J is TRBJ1-2; perhaps TRBD1 as D (6 bases). V gave up 2 bases and J gave up 4 bases, with 14 bases separating them. The CDR3 has 15 residues. The CDR3 here is CASSLNPRGGYGYTF. DNA of the CDR3: TGTGCCAGCAGTTTAAATCCCCGAGGGGGCTATGGCTACACCTTC.

This chain links TRBV24-1 with TRBJ1-5; no clear D gene. V was clipped by 2 bases and J by 4 bases, with 14 bases between them. The CDR3 contains 16 residues. In germline, CDR1 is KGHDR, CDR2 SFDVKD. The CDR3, as DNA: TGTGCCACCAGTGATTCCCAGGTCATTGGGAATCAGCCCCAGCATTTT. It yields the protein CATSDSQVIGNQPQHF.

The table lists this clonotype with a few counts. Here the CDR3 DNA reads TGTGCCAGCAGCCCGGTAAACCAAGAGACCCAGTACTTC. This gives the protein CASSPVNQETQYF. This sequence joins TRBV7-9 and TRBJ2-5; D not resolved. Trimming removed 5 bases from V and 0 bases from J, with 7 bases in between. The CDR3 is made up of 13 amino acids. Germline CDR1 is SEHNR and CDR2 is FQNEAQ (reference sequence).

This sequence joins TRBV4-1 and TRBJ2-3, with D unresolved. V lost 4 bases and J lost 1, with 21 bases in between. The CDR3 is 18 amino acids. Germline loops: CDR1 MGHRA, CDR2 YSYEKL. CDR3 nucleotides: TGCGCCAGCAGCCGATTCGACCGGGCCGTCTCTGGCACAGATACGCAGTATTTT. Its translation is CASSRFDRAVSGTDTQYF.

The J gene is TRBJ2-1, the V gene TRBV12-3 or TRBV12-4, with D perhaps TRBD2 (6 bases). V lost 3 bases, J lost 4 bases, and 10 bases lay in between. This CDR3 contains 14 residues. The chain's CDR3 is CASSFNREYNEQFF. The CDR3 DNA follows: TGTGCCAGCAGTTTTAACCGGGAGTACAATGAGCAGTTCTTC.

V usage is TRBV30 and J usage is TRBJ1-2, with D hard to call. The length of the CDR3 is 14 residues. With 1 base removed from V and 1 base from J, the gap between germline ends came to 10 bases. Germline loops: CDR1 GTSNPN, CDR2 SVGIG (reference sequence). For the CDR3, the DNA is TGTGCCTGGAGTGAGAGGGCGAGTAACTATGGCTACACCTTC. Its protein is CAWSERASNYGYTF.

This clonotype was seen more than once but under ten times. The CDR3 is CASSVGNPYEQYF. CDR3 nucleotides: TGTGCCAGCAGCGTGGGCAACCCCTACGAGCAGTACTTC. The rearrangement links TRBV9 to TRBJ2-7; D is unclear. In germline, CDR1 is SGDLS, CDR2 YYNGEE. V lost 2 bases, J lost 2 bases, and 8 bases lay in between. The CDR3 has 13 residues.

The chain links TRBV9 to TRBJ2-7; 8 bases fit TRBD2. The CDR3 totals 15 residues. The V gene end was trimmed by 2 bases and the J gene end by 7 bases; junction bases not matched to a gene: 11. Per the germline V gene, CDR1 is SGDLS and CDR2 is YYNGEE. Here the CDR3 reads CASSVLAGGYNEQYF. The CDR3 DNA sequence: TGTGCCAGCAGCGTCCTTGCGGGGGGCTACAATGAGCAGTACTTC. The full variable domain, with the rest looked up from reference TRBV9 and TRBJ2-7, is DSGVTQTPKHLITATGQRVTLRCSPRSGDLSVYWYQQSLDQGLQFLIQYYNGEERAKGNILERFSAQQFPDLHSELNLSSLELGDSALYFCASSVLAGGYNEQYFGPGTRLTVT.